The clone carrying this T cell receptor beta chain appeared once. The target antigen is unknown. This sample is part of a study of TIL therapy for anti-PD-1-resistant metastatic lung cancer. As for the study in general: Median tumor PD-L1 proportion score was under 7.5%. Tumors carried a median about 1.5 non-synonymous mutations per megabase. The study, taken as a whole, reports: TIL clonotype persistence in blood showed no apparent association with response.

The libraries were made with immunoSEQ v3. The method was immunoSEQ multiplex PCR; TCRdb's version includes in-frame clones alone and lacks a portion of them. Found here are about 45,000 clones, roughly 78% of them singletons; the top ten hold approximately 15%. The time point was: pre-treatment sample, taken before nivolumab and TIL therapy. The sequence was obtained from a man between 70 and 80 years old with non-small cell lung cancer. The source material was blood, sampled at baseline.

The CDR3 loop reads CASSLGQGFYGYTF. The CDR3 bases are TGCGCCAGCAGCTTGGGACAGGGATTCTATGGCTACACCTTC. V usage is TRBV5-1 and J usage is TRBJ1-2; 7 positions agree with TRBD1. The CDR3 has 14 residues. Per germline, CDR1 SGHRS and CDR2 YFSETQ. V lost 0 bases to trimming and J lost 4 bases; unmatched junction nucleotides: 3.